The rows below give T cell receptor beta chains drawn from one sample of a study of HIV-infected patients and healthy controls. TCRdb ran MiXCR on the 5' RACE reads and lists one entry per CDR3 protein. Of several thousand distinct CDR3 sequences in the sample, 20% were seen once. Sequencing was performed on blood, taken during antiretroviral therapy. These receptor sequences come from an adult with HIV infection. The CDR3 runs from the conserved cysteine through the conserved F or W. A D gene is named only where the DNA matches it firmly. Not all rows give a size; the values are once, few, many and, for expanded clones, a class.

V	J	D	size	CDR3	DNA
TRBV4-1	TRBJ2-5	NA	many	CASGPLGARQETQYF	TGCGCCAGCGGACCGTTAGGGGCCCGCCAAGAGACCCAGTACTTC
TRBV19	TRBJ1-1	NA	NA	CASSPAGGITESFF	TGTGCCAGTAGTCCCGCGGGAGGGATCACTGAATCTTTCTTT
TRBV12-3/TRBV12-4	TRBJ1-2	NA	NA	CASSPGAYGYTF	TGTGCCAGCAGCCCTGGGGCCTATGGCTACACCTTC
TRBV27	TRBJ2-1	NA	many	CASSLFGTSYNEQFF	TGTGCCAGCAGTTTATTTGGGACATCGTACAATGAGCAGTTCTTC
TRBV10-2	TRBJ1-1	NA	large	CASSEDGLNTEAFF	TGCGCCAGCAGTGAGGACGGTTTGAACACTGAAGCTTTCTTT
TRBV5-5	TRBJ2-5	NA	many	CASSLYGDQETQYF	TGTGCCAGCAGCCTTTACGGGGATCAAGAGACCCAGTACTTC
TRBV7-7	TRBJ2-3	NA	many	CASSLTGEADTQYF	TGTGCTAGCAGCTTAACAGGGGAGGCAGATACGCAGTATTTT
TRBV14	TRBJ1-2	NA	NA	CASSQRTYGYTF	TGTGCCAGCAGCCAACGGACCTATGGCTACACCTTC
TRBV18	TRBJ2-2	TRBD1	NA	CASSEGQANTGELFF	TGTGCCAGCTCCGAGGGACAGGCGAACACCGGGGAGCTGTTTTTT
TRBV12-3/TRBV12-4	TRBJ2-4	TRBD2	medium-sized	CASSLFFSGGVMAKNIQYF	TGTGCCAGCAGTTTATTTTTTAGCGGGGGGGTAATGGCCAAAAACATTCAGTACTTC
TRBV18	TRBJ2-3	TRBD2	once	CASSPMPAGSTDTQYF	TGTGCCAGCTCACCCATGCCAGCGGGATCGACAGATACGCAGTATTTT
TRBV4-2	TRBJ2-5	TRBD2	many	CASSQDGSGVETQYF	TGTGCCAGCAGCCAAGACGGTAGCGGGGTAGAGACCCAGTACTTC
TRBV19	TRBJ1-5	NA	many	CASSIAAKGNQPQHF	TGTGCCAGTAGTATAGCAGCGAAGGGCAATCAGCCCCAGCATTTT
TRBV27	TRBJ2-2	TRBD1	few	CASSLDRGRGELFF	TGTGCCAGCAGTTTAGACAGGGGCAGAGGGGAGCTGTTTTTT
TRBV29-1	TRBJ1-1	NA	medium-sized	CSVVSGETEAFF	TGCAGCGTTGTGTCGGGGGAGACTGAAGCTTTCTTT
TRBV15	TRBJ1-1	NA	many	CATSRVFDVSDTEAFF	TGTGCCACCAGCAGAGTATTTGATGTGTCTGACACTGAAGCTTTCTTT
TRBV6-5	TRBJ2-2	TRBD2	NA	CASTSAPGGGLTGELFF	TGTGCCAGTACATCAGCGCCCGGCGGGGGTCTAACCGGGGAGCTGTTTTTT
TRBV5-5	TRBJ2-7	NA	medium-sized	CASSLGQGGYEQYF	TGTGCCAGCAGCTTGGGACAGGGAGGCTACGAGCAGTACTTC
TRBV7-2	TRBJ2-7	TRBD2	medium-sized	CASSFPTSEVSYEQYF	TGTGCCAGCAGCTTCCCGACTAGCGAGGTCTCCTACGAGCAGTACTTC
TRBV4-1	TRBJ2-1	NA	NA	CASQDALPGNEQFF	TGCGCCAGCCAAGATGCCCTGCCTGGCAATGAGCAGTTCTTC
TRBV19	TRBJ2-1	TRBD2	many	CASSMGSGGNNEQFF	TGTGCCAGTAGTATGGGTAGCGGGGGAAACAATGAGCAGTTCTTC
TRBV30	TRBJ2-7	TRBD2	many	CAWSVGVLAGGTYSYEQYF	TGTGCCTGGAGTGTAGGGGTACTAGCGGGGGGAACCTACTCCTACGAGCAGTACTTC
TRBV19	TRBJ1-2	NA	many	CASIPSSGNYGYTF	TGTGCCAGTATCCCGTCCTCAGGGAACTATGGCTACACCTTC
TRBV7-9	TRBJ1-6	NA	NA	CASSLEDRRGSPLHF	TGTGCCAGCAGCTTAGAGGACCGCAGGGGATCACCCCTCCACTTT
TRBV6-2/TRBV6-3	TRBJ2-3	TRBD2	many	CASSFPVGTSGGGTDTQYF	TGTGCCAGCAGTTTCCCCGTTGGGACTAGCGGGGGGGGCACAGATACGCAGTATTTT
TRBV19	TRBJ1-2	NA	medium-sized	CASSISDGYTF	TGTGCCAGTAGTATTTCGGATGGCTACACCTTC
TRBV5-5	TRBJ1-5	NA	medium-sized	CASSPSPRGNQPQHF	TGTGCCAGCAGCCCGAGTCCCCGGGGCAATCAGCCCCAGCATTTT
TRBV9	TRBJ2-3	NA	medium-sized	CASTLLSTDTQYF	TGTGCCAGTACCTTACTTAGCACAGATACGCAGTATTTT
TRBV6-2/TRBV6-3	TRBJ1-5	NA	medium-sized	CASTFEGPNQPQHF	TGTGCCAGCACCTTCGAAGGACCGAATCAGCCCCAGCATTTT
TRBV5-1	TRBJ2-1	NA	medium-sized	CASSVGGTVDNEQFF	TGCGCCAGCAGCGTCGGAGGGACGGTCGACAATGAGCAGTTCTTC
TRBV3-1	TRBJ1-2	NA	few	CASRLLGPSPNGYTF	TGTGCCAGCAGGCTTTTAGGCCCATCCCCTAATGGCTACACCTTC
TRBV5-1	TRBJ1-1	NA	once	CASSLALGLNTEAFF	TGCGCCAGCAGCTTGGCTTTGGGGTTGAACACTGAAGCTTTCTTT
TRBV12-3/TRBV12-4	TRBJ2-4	NA	medium-sized	CASTGPGTALDIQYF	TGTGCCAGCACTGGGCCGGGAACTGCCTTGGACATTCAGTACTTC
TRBV3-1	TRBJ1-2	NA	many	CASSRKASNYGYTF	TGTGCCAGCAGCCGTAAGGCGAGCAACTATGGCTACACCTTC
TRBV7-6	TRBJ2-3	NA	medium-sized	CASSRGNTDTQYF	TGTGCCAGCAGTCGCGGGAACACAGATACGCAGTATTTT
TRBV5-1	TRBJ2-7	TRBD1	few	CASSLYSGQGIEQYF	TGCGCCAGCAGCTTGTATTCGGGACAGGGAATCGAGCAGTACTTC
TRBV6-5	TRBJ1-6	NA	many	CASSYSRTGGHSPLHF	TGTGCCAGCAGTTACTCTCGCACGGGGGGCCATTCACCCCTCCACTTT